The entry below describes one T cell receptor (beta chain). The sample comes from a study of monozygotic twins with inflammatory bowel disease. CDR1 is SGDLS and CDR2 is YYNGEE in the germline V gene. The CDR3 contains 12 residues. TCRdb reanalyzed the 5' RACE reads and collapses them to one entry per CDR3 protein, without DNA. In total, the table holds more than 300,000 distinct CDR3 sequences. The chain uses TRBV9 and TRBJ2-1. Material for sequencing was blood. This TCR derives from a human donor with ulcerative colitis or Crohn's disease, or a healthy co-twin of an affected twin (not recorded which). CDR3 region: CASSVGDNEQFF.